This record looks at one TCR beta chain sequence and its context. Sequencing used immunoSEQ multiplex PCR; TCRdb keeps in-frame clones, though not all of them. Among about 300,000 clones listed, approximately 89% were seen once. This sample is drawn from a study of blood T cell repertoires in COVID-19. Trimming removed 6 bases at V and 0 bases at J, with 5 bases between. The germline gives CDR1 SEHNR, CDR2 FQNEAQ (reference sequence). CDR3 size: 12 residues. The sequenced sample consisted of peripheral blood. The chain recombines TRBV7-9 with TRBJ1-1, with a weak D call TRBD1 (5 bases). The TCR originated in a woman in her thirties with COVID-19, enrolled during active disease. The CDR3 is CASRDMNTEAFF. CDR3 nucleotide sequence: TGTGCCAGCAGGGACATGAACACTGAAGCTTTCTTT.